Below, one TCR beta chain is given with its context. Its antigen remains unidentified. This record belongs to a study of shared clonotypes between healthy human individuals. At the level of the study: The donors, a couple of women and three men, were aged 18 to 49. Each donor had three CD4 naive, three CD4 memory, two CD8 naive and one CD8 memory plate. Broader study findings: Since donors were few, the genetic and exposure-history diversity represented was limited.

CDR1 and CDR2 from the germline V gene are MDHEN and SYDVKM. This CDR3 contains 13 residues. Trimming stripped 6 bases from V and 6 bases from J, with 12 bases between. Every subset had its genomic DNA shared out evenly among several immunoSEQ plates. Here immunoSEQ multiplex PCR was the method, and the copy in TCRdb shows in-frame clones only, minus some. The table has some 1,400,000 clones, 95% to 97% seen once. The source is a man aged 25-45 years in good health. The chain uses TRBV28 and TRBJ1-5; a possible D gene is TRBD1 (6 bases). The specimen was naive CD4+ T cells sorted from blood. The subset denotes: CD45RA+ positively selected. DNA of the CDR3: TGTGCCAGCAGAACAGGGTTGGTTCAGCCCCAGCATTTT. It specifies CASRTGLVQPQHF.